The TCR beta chain under discussion was sequenced for a study of blood T cell repertoires in COVID-19. Profiled with immunoSEQ multiplex PCR; TCRdb holds only in-frame clones, not every one. The table includes under 250,000 clones, around 84% detected once. Clinical history reported by participants formed the basis on which cohorts were assigned. The germline V gene encodes CDR1 SGHTA and CDR2 FQGNSA. The V segment lost 2 bases and the J segment 6 bases; nucleotides outside the gene matches: 5. CDR3 length: 15 residues. The source is a man in his thirties or forties with acute COVID-19. This chain links TRBV7-2 with TRBJ2-3; TRBD2 matches at 10 bases. The sequencing sample was made of PBMCs or T cells enriched from blood (not recorded which). As DNA, the CDR3 is TGTGCCAGCAGCTTAAGCGGGGGGGGCGTCGATACGCAGTATTTT. It yields the protein CASSLSGGGVDTQYF.